The present entry profiles one T cell receptor (beta chain) with its context. Its antigen remains unknown. At one end, the junction sequence differs from germline, possibly due to a read error. Some clones are missing from TCRdb's copy, which holds only in-frame ones; the method was immunoSEQ multiplex PCR. The table includes about 100,000 clones, roughly 87% detected once. This entry comes from a study of graft-versus-host responses after intestinal transplantation. Across the whole study: Among the recipients, all got anti-thymocyte globulin induction and then tacrolimus and steroids for about 3 years.

The CDR3 loop spans 15 amino acids. Germline V gives CDR1 MNHNS, CDR2 SASEGT. Sequenced here: unstimulated CD4+ T cells sorted from spleen or lymph node cells, sampled before transplant. The chain is built from TRBV6-1 and TRBJ1-3, with a weak D call TRBD1 (6 bases). The receptor was isolated from a human donor who was the organ donor for an intestinal transplant. CDR3 nucleotides: TGTGCCAGCAGTGAGAGGGGGACCTCTGGGAACACCATATATTTT. Protein product: CASSERGTSGNTIYF.